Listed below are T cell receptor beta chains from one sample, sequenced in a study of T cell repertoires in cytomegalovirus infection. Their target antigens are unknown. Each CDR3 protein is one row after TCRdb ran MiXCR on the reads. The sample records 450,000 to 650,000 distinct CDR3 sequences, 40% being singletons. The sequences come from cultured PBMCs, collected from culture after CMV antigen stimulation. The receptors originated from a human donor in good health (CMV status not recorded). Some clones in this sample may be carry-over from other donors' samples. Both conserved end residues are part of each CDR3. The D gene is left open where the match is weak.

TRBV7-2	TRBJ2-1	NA	CASSLITTATQFF
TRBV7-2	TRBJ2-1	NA	CASSLDRTLKEQFF
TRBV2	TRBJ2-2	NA	CASRESVNTGELFF
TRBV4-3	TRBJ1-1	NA	CASSQAIRMNTEAFF
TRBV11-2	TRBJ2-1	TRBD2	CASGRTSGSYNEQFF
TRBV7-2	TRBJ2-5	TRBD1	CASSLNPLTGREETQYF
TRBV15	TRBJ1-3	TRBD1	CATSQDRATGNTIYF
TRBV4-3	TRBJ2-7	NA	CASGHPVRGAISYEQYF
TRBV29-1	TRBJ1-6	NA	CSVTATYNSPLHF
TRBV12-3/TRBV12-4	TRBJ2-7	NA	CASSLAGGQSYEQYF
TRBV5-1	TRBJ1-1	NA	CASSLNRETEAFF
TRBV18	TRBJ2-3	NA	CASSPRGGPTDTQYF
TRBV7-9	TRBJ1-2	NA	CASSAAFRIAGYTF
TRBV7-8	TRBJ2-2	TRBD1	CASRTGGSDTGELFF
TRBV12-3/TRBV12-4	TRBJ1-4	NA	CASSTPGASNEKLFF
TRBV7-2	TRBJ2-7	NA	CASSISGMGYEQYF
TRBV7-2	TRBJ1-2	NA	CASSRDPALNYGYTF
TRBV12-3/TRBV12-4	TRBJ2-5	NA	CATPLGEIDVQETQYF
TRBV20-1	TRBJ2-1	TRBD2	CSAPTSGIYNEQFF
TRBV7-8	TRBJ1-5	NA	CASSLDRDQPQHF
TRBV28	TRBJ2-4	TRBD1	CASSRLRGPFEYF
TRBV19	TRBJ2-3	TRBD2	CASSIRTSGRGAHTDTQYF
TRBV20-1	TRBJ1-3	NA	CSARDGQGLSGNTIYF
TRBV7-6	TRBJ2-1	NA	CASSLTYSYNEQFF
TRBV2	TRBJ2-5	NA	CASRNRARETQYF
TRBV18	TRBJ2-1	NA	CASSPPGSDWAYFDEQFF
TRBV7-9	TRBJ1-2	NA	CASSSGRGRVTANYGYTF
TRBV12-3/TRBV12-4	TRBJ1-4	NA	CASSRSVSATNEKLFF
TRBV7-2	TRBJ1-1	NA	CASSLYRDIGEAFF
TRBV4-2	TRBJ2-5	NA	CASSHQTVGEETQYF
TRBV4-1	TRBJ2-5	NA	CASSQDPVREETQYF
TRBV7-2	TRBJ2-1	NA	CASSSLTGPSSYNEQFF
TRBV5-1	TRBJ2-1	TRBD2	CASSLVVAGAYNEQFF
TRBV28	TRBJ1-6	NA	CASSFARHRSSPLHF
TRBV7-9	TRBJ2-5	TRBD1	CASSWGQYQETQYF
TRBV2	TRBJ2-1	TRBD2	CATLGLAGGFNEQFF
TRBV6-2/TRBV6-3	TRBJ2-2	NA	CASRLAPGELFF
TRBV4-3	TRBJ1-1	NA	CASSQDAVGWNTEAFF
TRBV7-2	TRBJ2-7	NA	CASSNSATGRAEQYF
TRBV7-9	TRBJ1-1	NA	CASSQTATPKAFF
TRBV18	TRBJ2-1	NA	CASSPVDGGNEQFF
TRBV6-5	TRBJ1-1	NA	CASSFRELPGTEAFF